The T cell receptor beta chain under discussion was sequenced for a study of beta chain features in type 1 diabetes. Study-wide findings and caveats: Sequencing the cDNA could make cells with high TCR expression show up more than they should.

Every isolated RNA sample was fully reverse transcribed, so sequencing captured expressed TCRB transcripts. The assay was immunoSEQ multiplex PCR, and TCRdb's table has in-frame clones only and misses some. Here the sample spans hundreds of thousands of clones, around 15% being singletons. Via CD45RO/CCR7/CD25/CD127/CD95/CD27, cells of the CD4+ naive, central memory, regulatory and stem cell-like memory subsets were sorted. Populations obtained by sorting all exceeded 98% purity. With 5 bases clipped from V and 8 bases from J, the junction kept 14 bases outside the gene matches. CDR1 MDHEN and CDR2 SYDVKM come from the germline V gene. The CDR3 consists of 15 residues. About this clone: Antigen: not known.

The chain combines TRBV28 with TRBJ1-2; 7 bases align to TRBD1. Sequenced sample: naive CD4+ T cells from blood. The TCR originated in a man in his late teens or twenties in good health. Written as DNA, the CDR3 is TGTGCCAGCAGTCTCCGGGACAGACAATTTCGGGGCTACACCTTC. This gives the protein CASSLRDRQFRGYTF.